This TCR beta chain appears in the sequencing data of a study of cytomegalovirus exposure and HLA in healthy donors (dated by TCRdb to about 2017). Some background on the complete study: An earlier analysis of 587 of the donors reported under 300 Gb of sequence data and 90 million to 120 million unique TCR beta sequences obtained from about 180 million T cells. HLA typing included class I and class II loci at four-digit resolution. The study profiled the T cell repertoires of approximately 700 subjects by immunosequencing and related them to cytomegalovirus serostatus. Alongside the repertoire data, information on donor age, sex, ethnicity and CMV serostatus was compiled. The number of donors typed differed by locus, with roughly 620-640 for A, B, C, DRB1 and DQB1, around 560 for DQA1, approximately 580 for DPA1, and 400 to 490 for DPB1. Rather than using new phenotypic data, the later analysis identified candidate immune exposures from TCR beta sequences and from how often those sequences occurred across donors. Approximately 310 gigabases of sequencing data and tens of millions of unique TCR sequences were included in an early release covering over 600 HLA-typed donors. An earlier analysis of around 640 of the donors used high-throughput TCR beta sequencing to judge whether each TCR beta V gene segment behaved as functional or pseudogenic. The aim of the study was to test whether cataloging public T cell receptors could identify signatures of past pathogen exposure. A later analysis re-analyzed previously published TCR beta repertoires from roughly 600 donors and added high-resolution HLA genotyping to study TCR occurrence patterns. Among the roughly 390 genotyped donors, around 81% belonged to the genetic ancestry cluster associated with self-reported Caucasian donors. All discovery cohort repertoires had been generated using a single sequencing platform. Genome-wide SNP genotypes for about 65% of the 666 donors were used in a later genetic analysis, which treated that subset as a discovery cohort. Besides the first cohort of 550 to 750 subjects, a separate validation cohort made up of some 110 different subjects was used. Roughly 5 DR-DQ haplotypes were handled as single units for association and clustering because linkage in the cohort was strong. Across some 400 genotyped donors of the cohort, an average of roughly 250,000 unique TCR beta nucleotide sequences per donor were sequenced, and 15% to 20% of those sequences were non-productive. High-throughput TCR immunosequencing, statistical association of individual TCRs with disease status, and machine learning were combined to predict cytomegalovirus infection status.

The cohort comprised around 690 healthy bone marrow donors. At the time of sampling, every cohort member was nominally healthy, though immune exposures that went unrecorded were likely present. The donor was CMV seronegative and was included in the group of a few hundred seronegative cohort members. Each donor provided a peripheral blood sample, and peripheral blood mononuclear cells were used for TCR beta sequencing. Genomic DNA was extracted from the blood cell samples with the Qiagen DNeasy Blood Extraction Kit. Library construction relied on the immunoSEQ multiplex PCR assay. For the multiplex PCR, a mixture combining 60 forward primers for TCR Vbeta segments and 13 reverse primers for TCR Jbeta segments was used. The CDR3 region of rearranged TCR beta genes was amplified from genomic DNA with a multiplex PCR assay. On the Illumina HiSeq System, the amplified TCR beta libraries were sequenced as 87-base-pair reads. On the authors' methods: A later analysis tallied 75 million to 95 million unique TCR beta chains across the 700 or so repertoires, and approximately 12 million of those chains were shared by two or more donors. To remove PCR and sequencing errors, raw reads were error-corrected and collapsed into unique sequences using a nearest-neighbor algorithm that merged closely related sequences. CDR3 sequences were aligned to IMGT reference sequences to assign V, D and J gene segments. For a sequence to be retained, a match of at least six nucleotides was required to both a V gene segment and a J gene segment. Rearrangements were classified as productive when the CDR3 lacked stop codons and remained in frame with V and J, and all other rearrangements were classified as non-productive. Following IMGT convention, CDR3 was defined as the stretch from the second conserved V-encoded cysteine to the conserved J-encoded phenylalanine. In an earlier analysis of some 550 of the donors, sequences lacking an unambiguous match to a single V gene segment were excluded. In an earlier analysis of 500 to 750 of the donors, V segments were called functional above 56.7% productive rearrangements and were called segregating when the between-donor standard deviation exceeded 5%. A statistical classification framework was built to diagnose cytomegalovirus status from the catalog of TCR beta chain sequences. In a later analysis, V and J genes were assigned by comparing TCR nucleotide sequences against IMGT/GENE-DB human TR gene sequences. In a later analysis, CDR3 sequences and most-parsimonious VDJ recombination scenarios were assigned using the TCRdist pipeline. A later analysis defined each TCR beta chain by its CDR3 amino acid sequence plus V-gene family, and excluded reads lacking a unique V-gene family. To address suspected cross-contamination and a sequencing artifact, a later analysis removed 550 to 750 highly shared, low-generation-probability nucleotide sequences. For each public chain, a later analysis derived a clonal expansion index from normalized ranks of inferred template counts within each repertoire. In a later analysis, generation probabilities were computed using a VDJ recombination model fitted to out-of-frame rearrangements, and the results were checked against IGoR. In a later analysis, TCR-TCR, TCR-HLA and TCR-CMV co-occurrence was scored with hypergeometric tests, and a repertoire-size bias correction was applied to TCR pairs. A later analysis estimated false discovery rates by permuting HLA or CMV assignments 20 times. In a later analysis, co-occurring TCRs were grouped with DBSCAN, and TCRdist sequence similarity was added when clustering was performed within HLA-allele-positive subsets. For co-occurrence clustering, repertoires with fewer than 30,000 or more than 120,000 public chains were excluded, along with 4 to 6 repertoires with anomalous nucleotide sharing. TCRdb took over this immuneACCESS table, retaining in-frame rearrangements with V and J assigned. Such tables are incomplete; in checked studies, under half of the missing clones stem from an unresolved V gene, and the remainder is unexplained. D and trimming were read from the DNA, whereas the V and J calls and clone size are those reported in that table. Across this sample there are around 200,000 clones, with 75% to 80% seen only once. The top ten clones comprise more than 1.5% of the sample.

Sequences SGDLS (CDR1) and YYNGEE (CDR2) are obtained from the germline V gene. Trimming accounts for 2 bases at V and 1 base at J, while the number of junction bases matched to no gene is 9. The CDR3 has 17 amino acids, counting the end cysteine and phenylalanine. The kept DNA is CDR3 alone, 51 bases in frame from the first base. Note on this clone: What antigen it recognizes has not been identified. Base qualities are not provided; no much larger clone lies one nucleotide away.

What the research found in general, with its limitations: Correlated functional status among segregating V segments might reflect linkage disequilibrium, but an unknown experimental factor could not be ruled out. In a later genetic analysis, fewer N-insertions in productive TCRs were reported among donors in an Asian-associated ancestry cluster than the 666-donor mean. When HLA alleles, especially DR and DQ, strongly co-occurred, TCR associations were difficult to assign to individual alleles. Because counts were too low, seventeen rarely observed V segments, including chromosome 9 orphons, were excluded from the earlier analysis of about 500 of the donors. The classifier was reported to diagnose cytomegalovirus status with high specificity and sensitivity in both the original cohort and the validation cohort. Because HLA typing was unavailable for some donors at each locus, only the typed subset was used in association tests. It was suggested by the authors that the approach could potentially be generalized to other disease states and immunological phenotypes. A few of the identified cytomegalovirus-associated TCR beta chains were confirmed in vitro to be specific for cytomegalovirus antigens. The presence/absence analyses assumed that sequencing depth was roughly uniform across donors, and that assumption may not be true. In this cohort, only TCR beta chains were sequenced, and detectable features were limited by the absence of alpha or paired-chain data. According to a later analysis, most CMV-associated TCR beta chains appeared to be HLA-restricted, and the HLA associations seemed to be driven largely by CMV exposure. The 87-base-pair reads could not distinguish some IMGT-functional V segments, including TRBV6-2 and TRBV6-3, so those segments were excluded. CMV serostatus was the only immune exposure information available for the cohort. In a later analysis, 15,000 to 20,000 TCR beta sequences were associated with specific HLA alleles at a false discovery rate of 0.05. In a later analysis, the rate of TCR association differed among HLA loci, with DRB1 alleles having the most associated TCRs and HLA-C alleles having the fewest. A further reported finding was that TCR beta sequences accurately predicted the HLA-A and HLA-B alleles for most subjects in the first cohort. The study gave a list of roughly 150 TCR beta chains associated with cytomegalovirus. In a later analysis, several top co-occurrence clusters were reported to appear linked to parvovirus B19, influenza, CMV and Epstein-Barr virus. An earlier analysis of 587 of the donors showed that most TCR beta V segments appeared in productive rearrangements either about 87% or about 30% of the time, which broadly matched IMGT annotations. In a later analysis, HLA-associated TCR beta chains were found to be more clonally expanded and to have lower generation probabilities than equally common non-associated chains. A cluster of highly shared sequence variants was judged likely to be a technical artifact of the sequencing pipeline. A later genetic analysis associated a missense DCLRE1C variant with V-gene and J-gene trimming of TCR beta chains, and an independent cohort replicated the association. Across donors, most TCR sequences were observed very rarely, whereas some public TCRs were present in many individuals.

This clonotype originated in a man aged 18 to 29 in good health and CMV-seronegative. Source material: PBMCs. The chain uses TRBV9 and TRBJ2-3, and TRBD1 matches 8 of the central bases. The nucleotide sequence reads TGTGCCAGCAGCGTCCGAACAGGGGGATGGGGCACAGATACGCAGTATTTT. Its protein is CASSVRTGGWGTDTQYF.